This entry is about one T cell receptor beta chain. Profiling relied on immunoSEQ multiplex PCR, and the TCRdb table lists in-frame clones only, not all of them. The sample gives roughly 90,000 clones, around four fifths of which show up once; around 3.3% is in the top ten. Germline V gives CDR1 LGHDT, CDR2 YNNKEL (reference sequence). V dropped 1 base and J dropped 5 bases, with 12 bases sitting between them. This CDR3 region has 16 residues. This record comes from a study of blood T cell repertoires in COVID-19. The chain has TRBV3-1 (or the pseudogene TRBV3-2) and TRBJ1-6, with D possibly TRBD1 on 6 matching bases. The sample was peripheral blood. The sequence derives from a man aged 50 or older with acute or convalescent COVID-19. This chain's CDR3 is CASSQVTGTHNSPLHF. DNA of the CDR3: TGTGCCAGCAGCCAAGTCACAGGGACCCATAATTCACCCCTCCACTTT.